This is a list of T cell receptor beta chains from one sample in a study of a mutant IDH1 vaccine in newly diagnosed glioma. Data came from immunoSEQ multiplex PCR; TCRdb stores just in-frame clones and leaves some out. The sample shows more than 50,000 clones, approximately 86% of them seen only once. The starting material was PBMCs, obtained from a glioma patient treated with radiotherapy, temozolomide or both. These receptors all come from a man aged 25-40 years with glioma. Each CDR3 is given with its conserved first and last residue. The listing skips clone size in some rows; elsewhere it reads once, few, many or a size class.

TRBV5-1	TRBJ2-1	NA	CASSLRAGDYNEQFF
TRBV6-5	TRBJ1-2	NA	CASSYGGSDGYTF
TRBV9	TRBJ2-1	NA	CASSATGYNEQFF
TRBV18	NA	NA	CASSAGTSYEQYF
TRBV2	TRBJ1-2	NA	CASSGVSPNYGYTF
TRBV18	TRBJ1-5	NA	CASSPQGGNQPQHF
TRBV30	TRBJ1-1	NA	CAWIVVSGVFGGNTEAFF
TRBV5-1	TRBJ1-3	NA	CASSPWTGYGNTIYF
TRBV6-5	TRBJ2-6	NA	CASRQDTLWANVLTF
TRBV6-4	TRBJ2-2	NA	CASSPGTANTGELFF
TRBV4-2	TRBJ1-6	NA	CASSQEGRGWNSPLHF
TRBV29-1	TRBJ1-5	once	CSAMTGGGNQPQHF
TRBV5-1	TRBJ2-3	NA	CASSSARDITDTQYF
TRBV18	TRBJ1-1	NA	CASSLGQGGNTEAFF
TRBV6-6	TRBJ1-5	NA	CASSYFRGRGNQPQHF
TRBV27	TRBJ2-1	NA	CASSLPGLALNEQFF
TRBV6-1	TRBJ1-2	NA	CASSEGTGGPYGYTF
TRBV19	TRBJ1-5	few	CASSTNLDRVISPQHF
TRBV6-1	TRBJ1-1	NA	CASWGSGAFF
TRBV9	TRBJ2-2	once	CASSIPRQGTNTGELFF
TRBV5-1	TRBJ1-1	NA	CASSFGTGENTEAFF
TRBV29-1	TRBJ1-1	few	CSVVGATNTEAFF
TRBV27	TRBJ2-7	NA	CASRTRQGRSYEQYF
TRBV14	TRBJ2-7	NA	CASSQAGTQASKQYF
TRBV30	TRBJ1-2	few	CAWSAIPGWGYTF
TRBV6-5	TRBJ1-1	NA	CASSYEGAGGTEAFF
TRBV2	TRBJ2-7	NA	CASTLILTYEQYF
TRBV5-6	TRBJ2-3	NA	CASSFSSGPRDTQYF
TRBV6-1	TRBJ2-2	NA	CASSLRTGRSGELFF
TRBV4-1	TRBJ2-3	NA	CASSPLASGGKDTQYF
TRBV14	TRBJ1-2	NA	CASSQGPRGGYTF
TRBV27	TRBJ2-5	NA	CASSRTEGETQYF
TRBV7-7	TRBJ2-5	NA	CASSLVQGGIETQYF
TRBV2	TRBJ1-4	NA	CASSFSRGATNEKLFF
TRBV11-1	TRBJ2-3	NA	CASSLEGLAGDTQYF
TRBV5-1	TRBJ2-3	NA	CASSRAGSLPDTQYF
TRBV7-8	TRBJ1-4	NA	CASSHEGRATNEKLFF
TRBV27	TRBJ2-4	once	CASKGGTGKAKNIQYF
TRBV6-1	TRBJ1-2	NA	CASRGDRRSYGYTF
TRBV11-2	TRBJ1-1	NA	CASSQILSGGWGRNTEAFF
TRBV29-1	TRBJ2-1	NA	CSVRDLGPYNEQFF
TRBV15	TRBJ2-7	NA	CATSRDPGLAGYEQYF
TRBV16	TRBJ1-4	NA	CASSPRYGATNEKLFF
TRBV7-9	TRBJ1-1	NA	CASSSWGRADTEAFF
TRBV19	TRBJ2-2	NA	CASSVLGTGQTGELFF
TRBV5-4	TRBJ2-5	NA	CASSSQRGGEETQYF
TRBV2	TRBJ2-7	once	CASSVGGNLLEQYF
TRBV18	TRBJ2-5	NA	CASSLDPGARETQYF
TRBV6-1	TRBJ1-2	NA	CASSDGPDSLNYGYTF
TRBV30	TRBJ2-5	NA	CAWSDGVVETQYF
TRBV9	TRBJ2-6	once	CASSLTRGGYSSGANVLTF
TRBV5-1	TRBJ2-2	NA	CASSFIRDSNTGELFF
TRBV6-6	TRBJ2-6	NA	CASSRQGLGGANVLTF
TRBV19	TRBJ1-1	NA	CASSLILQGGATEAFF
TRBV4-1	TRBJ1-5	NA	CASSQIGGYQPQHF
TRBV18	TRBJ2-7	NA	CASSPRPSGISYEQYF
TRBV6-1	TRBJ1-1	NA	CATTGAGQVNTEAFF
TRBV4-1	TRBJ2-1	NA	CASSQGARQFYNEQFF
TRBV14	TRBJ1-6	NA	CASSQQGKNSPLHF
TRBV6-6	TRBJ1-1	few	CASSPDGLNTEAFF